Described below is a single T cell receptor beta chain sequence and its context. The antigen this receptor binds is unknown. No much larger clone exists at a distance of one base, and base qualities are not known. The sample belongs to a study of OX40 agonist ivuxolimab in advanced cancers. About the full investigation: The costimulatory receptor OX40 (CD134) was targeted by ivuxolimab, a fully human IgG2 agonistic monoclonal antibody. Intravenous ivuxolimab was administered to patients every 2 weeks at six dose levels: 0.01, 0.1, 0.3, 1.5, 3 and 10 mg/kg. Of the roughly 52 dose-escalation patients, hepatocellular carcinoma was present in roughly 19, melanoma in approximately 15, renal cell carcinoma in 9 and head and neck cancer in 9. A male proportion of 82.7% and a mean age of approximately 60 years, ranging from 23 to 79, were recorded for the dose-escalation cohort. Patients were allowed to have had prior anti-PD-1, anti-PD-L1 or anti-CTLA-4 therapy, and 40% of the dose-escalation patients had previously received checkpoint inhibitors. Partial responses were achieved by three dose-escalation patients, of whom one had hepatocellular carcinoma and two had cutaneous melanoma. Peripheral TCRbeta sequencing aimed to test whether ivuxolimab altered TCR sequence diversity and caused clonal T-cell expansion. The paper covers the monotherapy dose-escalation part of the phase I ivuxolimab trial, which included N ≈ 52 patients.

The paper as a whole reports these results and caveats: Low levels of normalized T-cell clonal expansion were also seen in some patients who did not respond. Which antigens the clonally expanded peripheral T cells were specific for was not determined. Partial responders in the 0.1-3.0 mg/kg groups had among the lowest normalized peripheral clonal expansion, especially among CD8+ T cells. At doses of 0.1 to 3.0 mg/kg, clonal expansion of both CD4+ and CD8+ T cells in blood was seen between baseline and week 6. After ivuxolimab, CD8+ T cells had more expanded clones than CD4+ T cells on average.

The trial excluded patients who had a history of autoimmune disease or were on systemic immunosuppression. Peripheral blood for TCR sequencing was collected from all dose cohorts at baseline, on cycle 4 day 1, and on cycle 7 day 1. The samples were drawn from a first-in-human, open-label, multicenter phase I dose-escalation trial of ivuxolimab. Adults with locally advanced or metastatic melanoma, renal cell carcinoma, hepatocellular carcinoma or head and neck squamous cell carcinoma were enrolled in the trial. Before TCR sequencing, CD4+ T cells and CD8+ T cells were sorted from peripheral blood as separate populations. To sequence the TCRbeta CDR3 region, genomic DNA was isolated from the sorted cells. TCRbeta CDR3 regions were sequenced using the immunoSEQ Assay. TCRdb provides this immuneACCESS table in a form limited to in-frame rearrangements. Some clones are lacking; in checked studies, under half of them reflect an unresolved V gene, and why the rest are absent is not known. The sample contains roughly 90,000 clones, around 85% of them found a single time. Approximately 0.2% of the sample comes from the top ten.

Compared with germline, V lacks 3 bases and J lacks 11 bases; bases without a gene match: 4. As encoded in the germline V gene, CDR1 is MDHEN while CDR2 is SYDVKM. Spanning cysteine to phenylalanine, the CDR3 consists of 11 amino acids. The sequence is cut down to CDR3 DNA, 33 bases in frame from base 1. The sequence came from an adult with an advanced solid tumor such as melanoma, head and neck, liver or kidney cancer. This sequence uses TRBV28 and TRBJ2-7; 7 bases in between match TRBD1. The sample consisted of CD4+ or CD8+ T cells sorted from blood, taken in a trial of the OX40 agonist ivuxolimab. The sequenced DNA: TGTGCCAGCAGTTTGACAGGGATGAAGTACTTC. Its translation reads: CASSLTGMKYF. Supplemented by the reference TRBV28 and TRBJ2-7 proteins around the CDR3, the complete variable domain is DVKVTQSSRYLVKRTGEKVFLECVQDMDHENMFWYRQDPGLGLRLIYFSYDVKMKEKGDIPEGYSVSREKKERFSLILESASTNQTSMYLCASSLTGMKYFGPGTRLTVT.